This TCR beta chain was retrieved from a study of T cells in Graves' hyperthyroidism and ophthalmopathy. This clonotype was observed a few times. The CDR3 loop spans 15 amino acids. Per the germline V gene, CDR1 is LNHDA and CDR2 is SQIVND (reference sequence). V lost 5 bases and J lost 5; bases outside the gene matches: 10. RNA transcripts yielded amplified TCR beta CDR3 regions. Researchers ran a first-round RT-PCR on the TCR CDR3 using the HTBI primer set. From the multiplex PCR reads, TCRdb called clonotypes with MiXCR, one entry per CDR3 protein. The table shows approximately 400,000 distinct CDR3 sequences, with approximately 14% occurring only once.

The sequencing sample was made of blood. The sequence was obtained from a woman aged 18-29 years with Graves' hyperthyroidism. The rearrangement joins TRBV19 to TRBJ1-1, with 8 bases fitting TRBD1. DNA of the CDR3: TGTGCCAGTAGTTCCTGGGACAGGCCGAGGACTGAAGCTTTCTTT. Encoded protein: CASSSWDRPRTEAFF.